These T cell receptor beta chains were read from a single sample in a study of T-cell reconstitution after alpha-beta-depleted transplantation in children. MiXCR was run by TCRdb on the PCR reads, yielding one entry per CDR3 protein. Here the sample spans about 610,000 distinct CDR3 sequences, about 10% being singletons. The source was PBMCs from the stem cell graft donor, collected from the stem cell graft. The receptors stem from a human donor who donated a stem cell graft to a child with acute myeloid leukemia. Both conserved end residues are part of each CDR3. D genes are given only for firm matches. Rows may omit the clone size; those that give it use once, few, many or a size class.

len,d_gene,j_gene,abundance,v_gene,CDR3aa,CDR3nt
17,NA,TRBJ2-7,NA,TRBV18,CASSPLGGLGGPYEQYF,TGTGCCAGCTCACCCCTCGGTGGTCTCGGGGGCCCTTACGAGCAGTACTTC
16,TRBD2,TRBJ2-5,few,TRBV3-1,CASSLSGRGAQETQYF,TGTGCCAGCAGCCTTAGCGGGAGAGGTGCTCAAGAGACCCAGTACTTC
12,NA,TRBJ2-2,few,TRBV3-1,CASSRDLGELFF,TGTGCCAGCAGCCGCGATTTAGGGGAGCTGTTTTTT
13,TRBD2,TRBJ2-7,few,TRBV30,CAWNGLAGSEQYF,TGTGCCTGGAACGGACTAGCGGGAAGCGAGCAGTACTTC
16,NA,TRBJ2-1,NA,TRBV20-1,CSARDRRDSSYNEQFF,TGCAGTGCTAGAGATCGACGAGACAGCTCCTACAATGAGCAGTTCTTC
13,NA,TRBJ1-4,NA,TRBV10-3,CAIRRDKAEKLFF,TGTGCCATCAGACGGGACAAGGCTGAAAAACTGTTTTTT
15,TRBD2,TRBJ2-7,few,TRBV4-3,CASSQDLGGRNEQYF,TGCGCCAGCAGCCAAGATCTTGGCGGGAGAAACGAGCAGTACTTC
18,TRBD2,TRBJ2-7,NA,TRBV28,CASSFGSGSPWSSYEQYF,TGTGCCAGCAGTTTTGGTAGCGGGAGTCCTTGGAGCTCCTACGAGCAGTACTTC
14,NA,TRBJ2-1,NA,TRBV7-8,CASSPRTGPNEQFF,TGTGCCAGCAGCCCGCGGACGGGACCCAATGAGCAGTTCTTC
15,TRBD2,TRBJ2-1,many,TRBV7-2,CASSLSLAGGDEQFF,TGTGCCAGCAGCTTATCCCTAGCGGGAGGGGATGAGCAGTTCTTC
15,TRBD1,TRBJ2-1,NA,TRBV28,CASRYGTGAYNEQFF,TGTGCCAGCAGATACGGGACAGGAGCCTACAATGAGCAGTTCTTC
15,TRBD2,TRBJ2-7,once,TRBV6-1,CASSPDGRAQYEQYF,TGTGCCAGCAGTCCCGACGGGAGGGCCCAATACGAGCAGTACTTC
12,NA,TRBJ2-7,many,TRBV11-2,CASSRHDDEQYF,TGTGCCAGCAGTCGTCATGACGACGAGCAGTACTTC
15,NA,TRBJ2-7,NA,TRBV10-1,CASSELAGQNYEQYF,TGCGCCAGCAGTGAGCTGGCAGGGCAGAACTACGAGCAGTACTTC
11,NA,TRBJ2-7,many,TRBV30,CAWSDLYEQYF,TGTGCCTGGAGTGACCTCTACGAGCAGTACTTC
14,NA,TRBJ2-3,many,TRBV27,CASSSVIVSDTQYF,TGTGCCAGCAGCAGTGTGATTGTGTCAGATACGCAGTATTTT
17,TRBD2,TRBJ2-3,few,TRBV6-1,CASSRGTSGGGTDTQYF,TGTGCCAGCAGCCGCGGGACTAGCGGAGGGGGCACAGATACGCAGTATTTT
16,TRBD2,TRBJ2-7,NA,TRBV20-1,CSARFLSGSKVYEQYF,TGCAGTGCTAGATTCCTGAGCGGGAGTAAAGTCTACGAGCAGTACTTC
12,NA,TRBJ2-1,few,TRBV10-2,CASSGSSDEQFF,TGCGCCAGCAGTGGATCTAGCGATGAGCAGTTCTTC
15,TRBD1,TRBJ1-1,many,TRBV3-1,CASSPQRQGRTEAFF,TGTGCCAGCAGCCCCCAGAGACAGGGAAGGACTGAAGCTTTCTTT
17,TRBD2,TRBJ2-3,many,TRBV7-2,CASSSGRTSGHRDTQYF,TGTGCCAGCAGCTCAGGAAGGACTAGCGGCCACAGAGATACGCAGTATTTT
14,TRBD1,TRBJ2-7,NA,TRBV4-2,CASSHGDSTYEQYF,TGTGCCAGCAGCCATGGGGACAGTACCTACGAGCAGTACTTC
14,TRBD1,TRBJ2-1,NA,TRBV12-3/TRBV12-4,CASTKGTGFNEQFF,TGTGCCAGCACCAAGGGGACAGGGTTCAATGAGCAGTTCTTC
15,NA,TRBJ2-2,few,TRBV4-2,CASSQELQGSGELFF,TGTGCCAGCAGCCAAGAGCTACAGGGAAGCGGGGAGCTGTTTTTT
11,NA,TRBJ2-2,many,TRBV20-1,CSATNTGELFF,TGCAGTGCTACCAACACCGGGGAGCTGTTTTTT
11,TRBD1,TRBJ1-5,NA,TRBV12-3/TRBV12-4,CASSSGTGRHF,TGTGCCAGCAGTAGCGGGACAGGGCGGCATTTT
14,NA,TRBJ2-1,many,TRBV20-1,CSARIPNEGGEQFF,TGCAGTGCTAGAATACCTAATGAAGGCGGCGAGCAGTTCTTC
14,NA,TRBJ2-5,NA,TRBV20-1,CSATPTGILETQYF,TGCAGTGCCACCCCTACAGGTATCTTGGAGACCCAGTACTTC
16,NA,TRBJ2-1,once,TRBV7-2,CASSIAAGRYYNEQFF,TGTGCCAGCAGCATTGCTGCGGGTCGGTACTACAATGAGCAGTTCTTC
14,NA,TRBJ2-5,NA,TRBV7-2,CASSLAEVVETQYF,TGTGCCAGCAGCTTAGCGGAGGTAGTGGAGACCCAGTACTTC
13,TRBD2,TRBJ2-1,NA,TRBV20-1,CSARGGASGVQFF,TGCAGTGCTAGAGGGGGGGCTAGCGGGGTGCAGTTCTTC
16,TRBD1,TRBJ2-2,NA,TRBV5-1,CASSPEATQGPGELFF,TGCGCCAGCAGTCCGGAGGCCACACAGGGGCCCGGGGAGCTGTTTTTT
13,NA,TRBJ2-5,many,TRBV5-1,CASRDLFQETQYF,TGCGCCAGCAGGGACCTATTCCAAGAGACCCAGTACTTC
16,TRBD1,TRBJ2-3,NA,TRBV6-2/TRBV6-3,CASTQRGTGLRDTQYF,TGTGCCAGCACCCAACGGGGGACAGGGCTGCGAGATACGCAGTATTTT
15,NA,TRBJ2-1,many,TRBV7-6,CASSLGEATYNEQFF,TGTGCCAGCAGCTTAGGTGAGGCAACCTACAATGAGCAGTTCTTC
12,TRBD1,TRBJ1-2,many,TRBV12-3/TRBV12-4,CASSRRQGDYTF,TGTGCCAGCAGTCGCAGACAGGGGGACTACACCTTC
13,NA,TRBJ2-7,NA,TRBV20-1,CSAPSDVAYEQYF,TGCAGTGCCCCTAGCGACGTAGCCTACGAGCAGTACTTC
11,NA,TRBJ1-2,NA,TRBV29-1,CSVEDPRTFTF,TGCAGCGTTGAAGATCCTAGGACGTTTACCTTC
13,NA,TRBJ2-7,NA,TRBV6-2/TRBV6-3,CASRRQTSYEQYF,TGTGCCAGCAGACGACAGACCTCCTACGAGCAGTACTTC
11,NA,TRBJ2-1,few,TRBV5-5,CASMEHNEQFF,TGTGCCAGCATGGAACACAATGAGCAGTTCTTC
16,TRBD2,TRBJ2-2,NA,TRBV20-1,CSALRLAGDKTGELFF,TGCAGTGCTTTAAGACTAGCGGGAGATAAGACCGGGGAGCTGTTTTTT
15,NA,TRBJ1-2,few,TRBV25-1,CASSEARRRDYGFTF,TGTGCCAGCAGTGAAGCACGTCGGCGGGATTATGGCTTCACCTTC
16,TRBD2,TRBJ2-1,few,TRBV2,CASSETGTSVGDEQFF,TGTGCCAGCAGTGAAACCGGGACTAGCGTGGGAGATGAGCAGTTCTTC
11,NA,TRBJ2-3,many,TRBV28,CASSFKGPQYF,TGTGCCAGCAGTTTTAAGGGGCCGCAGTATTTT
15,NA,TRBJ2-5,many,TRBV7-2,CASSLARGSVETQYF,TGTGCCAGCAGCTTAGCGCGGGGTAGCGTGGAGACCCAGTACTTC
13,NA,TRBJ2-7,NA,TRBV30,CAWSVQVAYEQYF,TGTGCCTGGAGTGTGCAGGTAGCCTACGAGCAGTACTTC
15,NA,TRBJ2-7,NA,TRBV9,CASSVDWSNSYEQYF,TGTGCCAGCAGCGTAGACTGGTCAAACTCCTACGAGCAGTACTTC
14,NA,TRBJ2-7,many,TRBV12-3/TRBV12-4,CASSSPYGSYEQYF,TGTGCCAGCAGTTCCCCATACGGGAGCTACGAGCAGTACTTC
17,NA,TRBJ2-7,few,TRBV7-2,CASSFTSLQADYYEQYF,TGTGCCAGCAGCTTCACATCCCTACAGGCCGACTACTACGAGCAGTACTTC
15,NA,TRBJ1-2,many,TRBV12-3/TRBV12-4,CASSYLAGTPYGYTF,TGTGCCAGCAGTTATCTCGCGGGGACCCCCTATGGCTACACCTTC
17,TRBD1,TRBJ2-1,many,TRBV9,CASTGTGSASSYNEQFF,TGTGCCAGCACCGGGACAGGCAGTGCTAGCTCCTACAATGAGCAGTTCTTC